Given below is one TCR beta chain in context. No cognate antigen has been identified for it. There are no base qualities to consult, and no much larger clone falls within one base. This sample was included in a study of shared clonotypes between healthy human individuals (TCRdb year 2020). Concerning the study at large: A couple of women and three men aged 18 to 49 years were included in the cohort. Per donor, three plates each were used for CD4 naive and CD4 memory, two for CD8 naive, and one for CD8 memory. To estimate repertoire size and how much clonotypes are shared between individuals, the study performed deep sequencing of blood TCR repertoires from a handful of healthy adults. Libraries were prepared and TCR repertoires were sequenced by different laboratories using diverse techniques, in order to increase sequencing depth and limit assay-specific biases. Leukapheresis yielded between about 0.9 and 9.5 billion PBMCs per donor. Paper-wide results and their limitations: Only blood was sampled, and tissue TCR repertoires likely differ from those in blood. Because the study included a small number of donors, the genetic and exposure-history diversity represented was limited. Rarefaction of sorted-subset datasets indicated incomplete sequencing despite the large sequencing depth. Larger estimated clonotype richness was generally found for naive subsets than for memory subsets. Based on pairwise subsampling, the degree of clonotype sharing among donors was expected to be affected by sequencing depth. Sharing across several donors was observed for approximately 4.6% of naive CD4, 3.5% of naive CD8, 2% to 2.5% of memory CD4, and roughly 0.4% of memory CD8 clonotypes. Compared with non-shared clonotypes, the clonotypes found in all four sorted-subset donors had higher generation probabilities.

CDR1 and CDR2, looked up from the germline V gene, are SGHTA and FQGNSA. At the junction V is shortened by 5 bases and J by 2 bases; bases outside the gene matches: 9. Its CDR3 holds 16 amino acids, cysteine through phenylalanine. Here the CDR3 DNA is all that survives: 48 bases in frame from base 1. The donors were healthy, HIV-negative adults who had no recently reported acute infections or vaccinations. Every donor was a Caucasian adult residing in Nashville, Tennessee, USA. Magnetic negative selection was used to enrich CD4+ T cells, after which naive cells were positively selected on CD45RA and the negative fraction became the memory subset. Blood was collected by leukapheresis, and PBMCs were isolated by Ficoll-Histopaque density gradient centrifugation and then cryopreserved in liquid nitrogen vapor phase. Purity and quantity of every magnetically sorted T cell population were checked by analytical flow cytometry. Each sorted fraction had its genomic DNA isolated and then quantified by UV absorbance on a Nanodrop 2000c.

Using the deep immunoSEQ assay, multiplex PCR amplified TCR CDR3 regions from genomic DNA. Genomic DNA extracted from each cell subset was distributed evenly over all wells of several immunoSEQ 96-well plates, and each plate served as one replicate. For sorted subsets, approximately 210 ng genomic DNA, equal to about 30,000 T cell genomes, was loaded into each replicate PCR. Purified libraries were quantified with a Qubit 3.0 fluorometer, sized on a Bioanalyzer 2100, and re-quantified with the KAPA Library Quantification kit. Every immunoSEQ 96-well plate was sequenced on a dedicated single-read 150-cycle Illumina NextSeq 550 flow cell. Regarding the original processing steps: The immunoSEQ output contained only junctional sequences without quality scores, so filtering could not match that applied to full-length reads. Sequences were annotated with PyIR, a Python wrapper for IgBLAST v1.9, and V/J genes and CDR3 were assigned using IMGT germline references. Reads were filtered out if the reads had weak V/J assignments (E-value above 1e-6), no CDR3, stop codons, out-of-frame junctions, or ambiguous translated residues. V3J clonotypes were defined by identical inferred V gene, J gene, and CDR3 amino acid sequence. Percentage overlap between repertoires was computed as shared unique clonotypes divided by the size of the smaller repertoire. Repertoire richness was assessed with RTK rarefaction, the Chao1 estimator, and Recon v2.1 estimates of unobserved clonotypes. For all TCRbeta clonotypes obtained by the gDNA method from a handful of donors, generation probabilities were computed with OLGA. TCRdb limited this immuneACCESS table to in-frame rearrangements with V and J called. A share of clones is missing; checked studies link under half to unresolved V genes, and the rest is unexplained. That table furnishes V, J and clone size, whereas the DNA furnished D and trimming. For this sample the table gives about 2.4 million clones, of which roughly 93% were detected only once. The top ten clones comprise around 0.37% of the sample.

The clonotype was recovered from a man aged 18 to 30 in good health. Some clones in this sample may be carry-over from other donors' samples. The V and J segments used are TRBV7-2 and TRBJ2-1, with 7 central nucleotides matching TRBD2. Sequencing was carried out using naive CD4+ T cells from PBMCs. In light of the paper, this sample's cell subset or site label describes: CD45RA+ positively selected. Here the CDR3 is given as CASSPSGGTTYNEQFF. DNA sequence: TGTGCCAGCAGCCCCTCTGGCGGGACTACCTACAATGAGCAGTTCTTC. This CDR3, with the reference TRBV7-2 and TRBJ2-1 proteins standing in past its ends, gives the full variable domain GAGVSQSPSNKVTEKGKDVELRCDPISGHTALYWYRQSLGQGLEFLIYFQGNSAPDKSGLPSDRFSAERTGGSVSTLTIQRTQQEDSAVYLCASSPSGGTTYNEQFFGPGTRLTVL.